This TCR beta chain is drawn from a study of blood T cell repertoires in COVID-19. The overall study: The study drew acute and convalescent COVID-19 samples from the United States, Italy and Spain. Nucleic acid was either cDNA or gDNA, and it came from T cells, B-cell-depleted T cells, or PBMCs.

Everyone who took part was roughly 18 to 89 years old, and they came from about two dozen US areas. In the original analysis: Reference gene primer amplification gave nucleated cell count estimates. Assay used: immunoSEQ multiplex PCR; TCRdb lists only in-frame clones, some missing. D and trimming were read from the DNA, whereas the V and J calls and clone size are those reported in that table. The data contain over 200,000 clones, about 91% of them seen just once; the ten biggest clones take up more than 1%. With V trimmed by 6 bases and J by 6 bases, 8 bases remained unmatched. Per the germline V gene, CDR1 is SNHLY and CDR2 is FYNNEI. The CDR3 has 14 residues.

The gene calls are TRBV2 and TRBJ1-5, with 7 bases fitting TRBD1. The sequence was collected from a human donor in a cohort exposed to, infected with or recovered from COVID-19 (not recorded which). The donor label of this sample is uncertain. The sample was PBMCs or T cells enriched from blood (not recorded which). CDR3 DNA sequence: TGTGCCAGCAGCCCCAGGACAGGCGCTCAGCCCCAGCATTTT. Amino acid sequence: CASSPRTGAQPQHF. The full variable domain, rest sourced from reference TRBV2 and TRBJ1-5, is EPEVTQTPSHQVTQMGQEVILRCVPISNHLYFYWYRQILGQKVEFLVSFYNNEISEKSEIFDDQFSVERPDGSNFTLKIRSTKLEDSAMYFCASSPRTGAQPQHFGDGTRLSIL.